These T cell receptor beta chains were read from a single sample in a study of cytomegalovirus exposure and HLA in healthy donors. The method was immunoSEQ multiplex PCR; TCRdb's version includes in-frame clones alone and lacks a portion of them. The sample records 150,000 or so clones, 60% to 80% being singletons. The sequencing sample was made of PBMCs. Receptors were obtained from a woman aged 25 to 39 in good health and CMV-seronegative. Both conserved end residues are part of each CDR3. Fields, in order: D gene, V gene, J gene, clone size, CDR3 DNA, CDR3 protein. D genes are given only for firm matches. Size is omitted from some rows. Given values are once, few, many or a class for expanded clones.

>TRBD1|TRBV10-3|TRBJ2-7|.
TGTGCCATCAGCTCCGGGACAGCCTACGAGCAGTACTTC
CAISSGTAYEQYF
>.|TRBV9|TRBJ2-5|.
TGTGCCAGCAGCGTAGCTGGGCGGCGGGTGGAGACCCAGTACTTC
CASSVAGRRVETQYF
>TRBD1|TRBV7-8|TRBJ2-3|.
TGTGCCAGCAGCTTAGCGCTGCAGGGGGCCACAGATACGCAGTATTTT
CASSLALQGATDTQYF
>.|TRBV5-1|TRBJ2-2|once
TGCGCCAGCAGCTTGGCCCTATCGAGAGCGAACACCGGGGAGCTGTTTTTT
CASSLALSRANTGELFF
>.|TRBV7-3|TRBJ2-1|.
TGTGCCAGCAGCTTACCGGGCAATGAGCAGTTCTTC
CASSLPGNEQFF
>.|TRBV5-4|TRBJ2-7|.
TGTGCCAGCAGCCTTAACTCCTACGAGCAGTACTTC
CASSLNSYEQYF
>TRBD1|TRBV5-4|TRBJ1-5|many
TGTGCCAGCAGCGCGGGACAGGGTGTCAATCAGCCCCAGCATTTT
CASSAGQGVNQPQHF
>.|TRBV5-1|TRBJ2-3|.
TGCGCCAGCAGCTTGGTGGACTCAACAGATACGCAGTATTTT
CASSLVDSTDTQYF
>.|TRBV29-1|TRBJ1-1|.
TGCAGCGTTGACCGTACAGGAGGGGACACTGAAGCTTTCTTT
CSVDRTGGDTEAFF
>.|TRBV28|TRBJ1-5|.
TGTGCCAGCAGTTTGCTGGCCCTTAATCAGCCCCAGCATTTT
CASSLLALNQPQHF
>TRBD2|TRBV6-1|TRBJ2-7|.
TGTGCCAGCAGGGAGGGAGGGTTTTCCTACGAGCAGTACTTC
CASREGGFSYEQYF
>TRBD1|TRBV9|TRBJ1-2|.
TGTGCCAGCAGCACCGGACAGGGGTACGGCTACACCTTC
CASSTGQGYGYTF
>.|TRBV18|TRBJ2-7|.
TGTGCCAGCTCACCACTCACGGCTTCTACAGGGACCGAGCAGTACTTC
CASSPLTASTGTEQYF
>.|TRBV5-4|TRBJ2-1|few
TGTGCCAGCAGCTTGGGTAGACAGGCCTACAATGAGCAGTTCTTC
CASSLGRQAYNEQFF
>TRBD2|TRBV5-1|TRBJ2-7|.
TGCGCCAGCAGCCTCTCGGGGGGATTCTCCTACGAGCAGTACTTC
CASSLSGGFSYEQYF
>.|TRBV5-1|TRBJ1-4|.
TGCGCCAGCAGCGTTGGCGGGTCACCAACTAATGAAAAACTGTTTTTT
CASSVGGSPTNEKLFF
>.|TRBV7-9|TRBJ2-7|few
TGTGCCAGCAGCTTACGGTCTTTGGACAGTACCTACGAGCAGTACTTC
CASSLRSLDSTYEQYF
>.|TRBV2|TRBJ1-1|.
TGTGCCAGCAGCCCCGGCGGGTGCACTGAAGCTTTCTTT
CASSPGGCTEAFF
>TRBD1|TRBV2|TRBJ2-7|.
TGTGCCACCTCGGGACAGGGAACCTACGAGCAGTACTTC
CATSGQGTYEQYF
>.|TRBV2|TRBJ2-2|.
TGTGCCAGCAGTGAAGGCGCTCCAGGCGCCGGGGAGCTGTTTTTT
CASSEGAPGAGELFF
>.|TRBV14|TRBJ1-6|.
TGTGCCAGCAGCCAAGTCGCAGGTGTGATTTCACCCCTCCACTTT
CASSQVAGVISPLHF
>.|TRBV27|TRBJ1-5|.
TGTGCCAGCAGTCCCTTAGGAGCTAGCAATCAGCCCCAGCATTTT
CASSPLGASNQPQHF
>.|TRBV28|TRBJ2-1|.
TGTGCCAGCAGTTTGGTGGAGGATGAGCAGTTCTTC
CASSLVEDEQFF
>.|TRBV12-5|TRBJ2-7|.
TGTGCTAGTGGTTTAGAGGCCGGCTCCTACGAGCAGTACTTC
CASGLEAGSYEQYF
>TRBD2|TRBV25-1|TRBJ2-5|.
TGTGCCAGCAGTGACCGGGGGGAGGGAGAGACCCAGTACTTC
CASSDRGEGETQYF
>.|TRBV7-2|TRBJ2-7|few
TGTGCCAGCAGCCACAACTCCTACGAGCAGTACTTC
CASSHNSYEQYF
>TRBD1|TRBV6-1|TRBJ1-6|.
TGTGCCAGCAGGGGCCGGGACAGGGGAAATTCACCCCTCCACTTT
CASRGRDRGNSPLHF
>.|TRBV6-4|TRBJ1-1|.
TGTGCCAGCAGTGAGAAGGGGTCCAACACTGAAGCTTTCTTT
CASSEKGSNTEAFF
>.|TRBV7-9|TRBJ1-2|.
TGTGCCAGCAGCGTGGCCTGGAACTATGGCTACACCTTC
CASSVAWNYGYTF
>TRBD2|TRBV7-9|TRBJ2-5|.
TGTGCCAGCAGTTTAGCACTAGCGGGAGCATACCAAGAGACCCAGTACTTC
CASSLALAGAYQETQYF
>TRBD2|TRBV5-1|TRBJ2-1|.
TGCGCCAGCAGCTTGGAGAATAGCGGGGAACCCTACAATGAGCAGTTCTTC
CASSLENSGEPYNEQFF
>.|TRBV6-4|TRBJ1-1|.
TGTGCCAGCATGGACATGCCGGGACATCCAGAGTTTGAAGCTTTCTTT
CASMDMPGHPEFEAFF
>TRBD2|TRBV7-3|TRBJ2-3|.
TGTGCCAGCAGCTACCAGGGAGGGGGCACAGATACGCAGTATTTT
CASSYQGGGTDTQYF
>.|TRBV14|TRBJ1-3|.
TGTGCCAGCAGCCCCCGAGGGTCCGGGGGGGCCTCTGGAAACACCATATATTTT
CASSPRGSGGASGNTIYF
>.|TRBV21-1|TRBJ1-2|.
TGTGCCAGCAACTCGGGAGAAGGCCACGCTAGTGGCTACACCTTC
CASNSGEGHASGYTF